The 18 T cell receptor beta chains reported below all come from one sample, sequenced in a study of T-cell memory formation after mild COVID-19. MiXCR was run by TCRdb on the 5' RACE reads, yielding one entry per CDR3 protein. The sample gives under 450,000 distinct CDR3 sequences, less than 25% of which show up once; 13% is in the top ten. The material sequenced was PBMCs or a T cell subset sorted from them (not recorded which). The receptors shown here come from an adult woman who had mild COVID-19 (a few samples of this study predate the infection). Cell type and time point are not known.

The J gene is TRBJ2-5, the V gene TRBV18; D gene unclear. The CDR3 is made up of 16 amino acids. V was trimmed by 2 bases and J by 5 bases, leaving 18 bases between them. CDR1 KGHSH and CDR2 LQKENI come from the germline V gene. The CDR3 DNA reads TGTGCCAGCTCACCAGGCGGAGCAAGGGTTGTTGAGACCCAGTACTTC. Amino acids: CASSPGGARVVETQYF.

The gene calls are TRBV2 and TRBJ2-7; possibly TRBD2 for D (5 bases). Germline-derived CDR1 and CDR2 are SNHLY and FYNNEI. Deletions cut 6 bases from V and 2 bases from J, with 11 bases between. The CDR3 length is 13 residues. CDR3 sequence (DNA): TGTGCCAGCAGCGCGGACTCAGCCTACGAGCAGTACTTC. The encoded protein is CASSADSAYEQYF. Using reference TRBV2 and TRBJ2-7 for the parts outside the CDR3, the full variable domain is EPEVTQTPSHQVTQMGQEVILRCVPISNHLYFYWYRQILGQKVEFLVSFYNNEISEKSEIFDDQFSVERPDGSNFTLKIRSTKLEDSAMYFCASSADSAYEQYFGPGTRLTVT.

This clonotype was seen many times. The chain has TRBV28 and TRBJ1-1, with D unresolved. Germline lookup yields CDR1 MDHEN and CDR2 SYDVKM. CDR3 length equals 14 residues. V lost 4 bases and J 1 base, leaving 10 bases between the germline ends. CDR3 protein: CASSYTGRNTEAFF. The CDR3 bases are TGTGCCAGCAGTTATACGGGAAGGAACACTGAAGCTTTCTTT.

The rearrangement joins TRBV15 to TRBJ1-1; D remains unclear. V shed 7 bases and J shed 6 bases, with 12 bases lying between them. Germline V gives CDR1 LNHNV, CDR2 YYDKDF (reference sequence). This CDR3 is built from 12 residues. Here the CDR3 DNA reads TGTGCCACCACAACGGGAGTGGCTGAAGCTTTCTTT. Protein: CATTTGVAEAFF. The full variable domain, rest sourced from reference TRBV15 and TRBJ1-1, is DAMVIQNPRYQVTQFGKPVTLSCSQTLNHNVMYWYQQKSSQAPKLLFHYYDKDFNNEADTPDNFQSRRPNTSFCFLDIRSPGLGDTAMYLCATTTGVAEAFFGQGTRLTVV.

The table lists this clonotype with a few counts. V usage is TRBV15 and J usage is TRBJ2-1; no definite D call. The CDR3 covers 13 residues. The germline gives CDR1 LNHNV, CDR2 YYDKDF (reference sequence). The ends were cut back, 0 bases at V and 10 bases at J, with 10 bases in the middle. The CDR3: CATSRDRASEQFF. The CDR3 DNA reads as TGTGCCACCAGCAGAGATCGAGCCAGCGAGCAGTTCTTC.

The rearrangement uses TRBV4-1 and TRBJ1-1; 12 positions agree with TRBD1. The J segment lost 10 bases and the V segment lost 1 base, leaving 10 bases of the junction unmatched. Per the germline V gene, CDR1 is MGHRA and CDR2 is YSYEKL. The CDR3 is 16 amino acids. CDR3 region: CASSQVGDRGQGGAFF. DNA for the CDR3: TGCGCCAGCAGCCAAGTCGGGGACAGGGGGCAAGGAGGAGCTTTCTTT.

The V gene is TRBV29-1, the J gene TRBJ1-4; the match to TRBD1 covers 8 bases. The germline V gene has CDR1 SQVTM and CDR2 ANQGSEA. The CDR3 runs to 14 residues. Germline trimming cut 7 bases from V and 5 bases from J; bases unmatched to any gene: 9. CDR3 DNA sequence: TGCAGCGCTAGACGACAGGGGTCAAATGAAAAACTGTTTTTT. Translated, it gives CSARRQGSNEKLFF.

This chain connects TRBV7-6 to TRBJ2-7; TRBD2 aligns across 9 bases. This CDR3 is built from 15 residues. Germline values: CDR1 SGHVS, CDR2 FNYEAQ. With 5 bases clipped from V and 6 bases from J, the junction kept 11 bases outside the gene matches. The CDR3 region is CASSKGVAGDLEQYF. CDR3 DNA sequence: TGTGCCAGCAGCAAGGGGGTAGCGGGAGATCTCGAGCAGTACTTC.

This clonotype showed up just a few times. V gene TRBV6-2 or TRBV6-3 combines with J gene TRBJ2-1, with TRBD2 identical over 13 bases. This CDR3 region has 15 residues. V was clipped by 1 base and J by 15 bases; unmatched bases: 9. CDR1 MNHEY and CDR2 SVGEGT come from the germline V gene. CDR3 amino acids: CASSYYRLAGGLVFF. The CDR3 DNA reads as TGTGCCAGCAGTTACTACCGACTAGCGGGAGGATTAGTGTTCTTC.

V is TRBV4-1 and J is TRBJ2-7, with 8 bases that match TRBD1. The V gene end was trimmed by 8 bases and the J gene end by 3 bases; junction bases not matched to a gene: 6. CDR3 length: 13 amino acids. Germline V gives CDR1 MGHRA, CDR2 YSYEKL. The DNA of the CDR3 is TGCGCCAGCGCTACGGACAGGGACTACGAGCAGTACTTC. Its protein is CASATDRDYEQYF.

This sequence joins TRBV20-1 and TRBJ2-7, with a weak D call TRBD1 (5 bases). Germline V gene sequence: CDR1 DFQATT, CDR2 SNEGSKA (reference sequence). This CDR3 has 13 amino acids. The V gene lost 4 bases and the J gene lost 0 bases, with 10 bases spanning the gap. In nucleotides, the CDR3 is TGCAGTGCTATTGTCAGGGCCTCCTACGAGCAGTACTTC. It specifies CSAIVRASYEQYF.

This clonotype was picked up a small number of times. V usage is TRBV7-2 and J usage is TRBJ2-5, with D perhaps matching TRBD2 (6 bases). This CDR3 has 13 residues. V gave up 0 bases and J gave up 9 bases, with 11 bases separating them. CDR1 is SGHTA, CDR2 FQGNSA, per germline. CDR3 sequence: CASSLADPGAQYF. The CDR3 nucleotides read TGTGCCAGCAGCTTAGCGGATCCGGGGGCCCAGTACTTC.

This clonotype was detected only once. The chain recombines TRBV6-5 with TRBJ2-3; TRBD2 aligns across 8 bases. The junction had 6 bases not matched to a gene; V was cut back by 6 bases and J by 1 base. Germline V CDR1 and CDR2: MNHEY, SVGAGI. The CDR3 consists of 15 residues. The CDR3 nucleotides are TGTGCCAGCAGGGCCCATAGCGGGGGCACAGATACGCAGTATTTT. Its translation is CASRAHSGGTDTQYF.

This clonotype was seen only a few times. This chain connects TRBV12-3 or TRBV12-4 to TRBJ2-3, with 7 positions matching TRBD1. After removal of 3 bases from V and 1 base from J, the junction contained 7 bases not matched to a gene. The CDR3 consists of 16 residues. The CDR3 DNA sequence: TGTGCCAGCAGTTTTGAGGGGGCGCGGGGCACAGATACGCAGTATTTT. Translating gives CASSFEGARGTDTQYF.

The rearrangement joins TRBV7-6 to TRBJ2-1, with no clear D. The germline V gene has CDR1 SGHVS and CDR2 FNYEAQ. CDR3 length: 12 residues. With 5 bases removed from V and 10 bases from J, the gap between germline ends came to 12 bases. The CDR3 nucleotides are TGTGCCAGCAGCATAAAACCTGGGGAGCAGTTCTTC. It yields the protein CASSIKPGEQFF.

The V call is TRBV7-6, the J call TRBJ1-1; D not certain. Germline V CDR1 and CDR2: SGHVS, FNYEAQ. The V end lost 5 bases, the J end lost 7 bases, and 17 bases lay between the germline ends. The CDR3 is 14 amino acids. CDR3 coding DNA: TGTGCCAGCAGCCCCCGTCCGCGATGGGGTGAAGCTTTCTTT. Protein sequence: CASSPRPRWGEAFF.

There are a few counts of this clonotype. The chain recombines TRBV2 with TRBJ2-1, with 8 bases identical to TRBD1. CDR1 and CDR2 (germline): SNHLY, FYNNEI. V gave up 1 base and J gave up 4 bases; unmatched junction bases: 3. The length of the CDR3 is 15 residues. Written as DNA, the CDR3 is TGTGCCAGCAGTGAAGAGGACAGGGAATACAATGAGCAGTTCTTC. It encodes CASSEEDREYNEQFF.

This clonotype is a singleton in its sample. The chain carries TRBV19 and TRBJ1-1; D is undetermined. In germline, CDR1 is LNHDA, CDR2 SQIVND (reference sequence). There are 13 residues in the CDR3. Trimming took off 5 bases at V and 2 bases at J, with 9 bases between the two ends. CDR3 protein: CASSWMENTEAFF. CDR3 sequence (DNA): TGTGCCAGTAGTTGGATGGAAAACACTGAAGCTTTCTTT.